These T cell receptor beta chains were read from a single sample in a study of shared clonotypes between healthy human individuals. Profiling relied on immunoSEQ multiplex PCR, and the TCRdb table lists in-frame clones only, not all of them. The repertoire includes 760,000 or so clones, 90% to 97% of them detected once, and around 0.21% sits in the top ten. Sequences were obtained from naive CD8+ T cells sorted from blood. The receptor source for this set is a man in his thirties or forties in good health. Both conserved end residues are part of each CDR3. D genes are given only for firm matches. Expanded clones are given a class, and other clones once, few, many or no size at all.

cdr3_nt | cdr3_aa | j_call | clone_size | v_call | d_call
TGTGCCAGCAGCTTAGGTTACAGGGGATTCGCGGGAGGCCCCTCCCAAAATACGCAGTATTTT | CASSLGYRGFAGGPSQNTQYF | TRBJ2-3 | . | TRBV13 | .
TGTGCCAGCTCATCCCCTCCCAAAAGTAAAAACACTGAAGCTTTCTTT | CASSSPPKSKNTEAFF | TRBJ1-1 | once | TRBV18 | .
TGTGCCAGCAGTTACTCGCTAGCGGCGTACAATGAGCAGTTCTTC | CASSYSLAAYNEQFF | TRBJ2-1 | . | TRBV6-6 | TRBD2
TGCGCCAGCAGCCAAGGACTCGGGAGCTACAATGAGCAGTTCTTC | CASSQGLGSYNEQFF | TRBJ2-1 | . | TRBV4-1 | .
TGTGCCAGCAGTCCCTCGGGACTAGCGGGAGTGGAACAGTACTTC | CASSPSGLAGVEQYF | TRBJ2-7 | . | TRBV27 | TRBD2
TGTGCCAGCAGCCCCAGTACGCTAGCGGGAGAGAGCGGGGAGCTGTTTTTT | CASSPSTLAGESGELFF | TRBJ2-2 | . | TRBV7-9 | TRBD2
TGTGCCAGCAGCTTAGCGCTCAACTACGAGCAGTACTTC | CASSLALNYEQYF | TRBJ2-7 | . | TRBV7-9 | .
TGTGCCAGCAGCGTAGTCCTCACAGATACGCAGTATTTT | CASSVVLTDTQYF | TRBJ2-3 | . | TRBV9 | .
TGTGCCAGCAGTTTATCGCAATACAATGAGCAGTTCTTC | CASSLSQYNEQFF | TRBJ2-1 | . | TRBV27 | .
TGTGCCAGCAGCCATCAGGGCGGGAGGTACCAAGAGACCCAGTACTTC | CASSHQGGRYQETQYF | TRBJ2-5 | . | TRBV14 | TRBD2
TGCGCCAGCAGCCAAGATCCCGGAGGGTACACTGAAGCTTTCTTT | CASSQDPGGYTEAFF | TRBJ1-1 | . | TRBV4-3 | .
TGCAGCGTTGAAGATTCAGCGCTAGGGACCTACAATGAGCAGTTCTTC | CSVEDSALGTYNEQFF | TRBJ2-1 | . | TRBV29-1 | .
TGTGCCAGCAGCCATGGTCGGGCGGGAGGTTCCTACAATGAGCAGTTCTTC | CASSHGRAGGSYNEQFF | TRBJ2-1 | . | TRBV11-2 | TRBD2
TGTGCCAGCAGTTACGGGGTTGTCGCCTACGAGCAGTACTTC | CASSYGVVAYEQYF | TRBJ2-7 | . | TRBV6-5 | .